Below, 12 T cell receptor beta chains from the same sample are listed, as sequenced in a study of follicular helper T cells after annual influenza vaccination. Time point described: 2015-2016 season, 7 days after influenza vaccination. Only in-frame clones appear in the TCRdb table, and some are missing; sequencing was by immunoSEQ multiplex PCR. Among approximately 9,800 clones listed, 70% to 90% were seen once. The source was CXCR5- memory CD4+ T cells sorted from blood, collected 7 days after influenza vaccination. Every receptor here comes from an adult who received the influenza vaccine.

This clone occurred a few times. The V and J genes are TRBV11-2 and TRBJ1-6, with a possible D match to TRBD1 (6 bases). With 1 base removed from V and 1 base from J, the gap between germline ends came to 14 bases. The CDR3 is 18 residues long. From germline, CDR1 is SGHAT and CDR2 FQNNGV. The CDR3 DNA sequence: TGTGCCAGCAGCTTAGCGGGGGGCACTGTGTCCTATAATTCACCCCTCCACTTT. As protein: CASSLAGGTVSYNSPLHF.

The J gene is TRBJ2-7, the V gene TRBV20-1; 8 bases map to TRBD1. Trimming removed 3 bases from V and 12 bases from J; junction bases left unmatched: 4. The CDR3 length is 10 residues. Germline V gene sequence: CDR1 DFQATT, CDR2 SNEGSKA (reference sequence). CDR3 coding DNA: TGCAGTGCTAGTGACAGGGGTCCGTACTTC. Translation gives CSASDRGPYF.

The rearrangement links TRBV6-6 to TRBJ1-4; tentatively, D is TRBD1 (5 bases). This CDR3 has 14 residues. The V end lost 6 bases, the J end lost 5 bases, and 13 bases lay between the germline ends. Germline CDR1 and CDR2: MNHNY and SVGAGI (reference sequence). CDR3 sequence: CASRGGGLNEKLFF. CDR3 DNA: TGTGCCAGCAGGGGGGGTGGACTCAATGAAAAACTGTTTTTT.

The V call is TRBV28, the J call TRBJ2-7, with 7 nucleotides matching TRBD2. Germline V gene sequence: CDR1 MDHEN, CDR2 SYDVKM. V lost 6 bases and J lost 6; bases outside the gene matches: 8. This CDR3 comprises 13 residues. The CDR3 coding sequence is TGTGCCAGCAGCCCCGCGGGGGACGTCGAGCAGTACTTC. Translated: CASSPAGDVEQYF.

V gene TRBV6-5 combines with J gene TRBJ1-1, with D possibly TRBD1 on 6 matching bases. Trimming took 5 bases from V and 4 from J, leaving 14 bases between them. The CDR3 is 14 amino acids. Germline V gene sequence: CDR1 MNHEY, CDR2 SVGAGI. CDR3 coding DNA: TGTGCCAGCAGTGGCCCCGGGGGCGGCACTGAAGCTTTCTTT. It specifies CASSGPGGGTEAFF.

Only a few counts were recorded for this clone. The DNA of the CDR3 is TGTGCCAGCAGCTTAGCGGGAGTCAGGGGAATACGGGAGCAGTACTTC. This gives the protein CASSLAGVRGIREQYF. V gene TRBV7-6 combines with J gene TRBJ2-7; D perhaps matches TRBD1 (6 bases). The CDR3 consists of 16 residues. Trimming removed 0 bases at V and 7 bases at J, with 19 bases between. Germline V lookup: CDR1 SGHVS, CDR2 FNYEAQ.

V and J are TRBV19 and TRBJ1-5; perhaps TRBD1 as D (6 bases). This CDR3 comprises 14 residues. The germline CDR1 and CDR2 sequences are LNHDA and SQIVND (reference sequence). V lost 4 bases and J lost 2, with 9 bases in between. The CDR3 sequence is CASSTRQGNQPQHF. The CDR3 DNA is TGTGCCAGTAGTACCCGACAGGGCAATCAGCCCCAGCATTTT.

In its sample, this clone was seen a few times. The chain employs TRBV4-3 and TRBJ1-2; weak D call: TRBD1 (6 bases). CDR3 size: 14 residues. Per the germline V gene, CDR1 is LGHNA and CDR2 is YSLEER. The germline V and J ends were trimmed by 0 bases and 8 bases, with 13 bases remaining between them. The CDR3 is CASSQDLSGQGYTF. The CDR3 DNA is TGCGCCAGCAGCCAAGATCTCTCTGGACAGGGCTACACCTTC.

This chain uses TRBV7-2 with TRBJ2-1; no clear D gene. Trimming shortened V by 2 bases and J by 3 bases, and 11 bases separated the two germline ends. This CDR3 contains 15 residues. Germline lookup yields CDR1 SGHTA and CDR2 FQGNSA. CDR3 bases: TGTGCCAGCAGCTTATCGGCAAGTTTCTACAATGAGCAGTTCTTC. Its translation: CASSLSASFYNEQFF.

The chain links TRBV18 to TRBJ2-3; a weak D match, TRBD2 (6 bases). The CDR3 loop spans 16 amino acids. The V gene's germline CDR1 is KGHSH and CDR2 LQKENI. Trimming removed 2 bases from V and 6 bases from J, with 18 bases in between. The CDR3 nucleotides read TGTGCCAGCTCACCAATATCAGTGCGGGGCGCTGATACGCAGTATTTT. Its protein is CASSPISVRGADTQYF.

The V gene is TRBV9, the J gene TRBJ1-1; D gene uncertain. Trimming stripped 0 bases from V and 4 bases from J, with 7 bases between. The CDR3 runs to 13 residues. The germline V gene has CDR1 SGDLS and CDR2 YYNGEE. The CDR3 sequence: CASSVVESTEAFF. The CDR3, as DNA: TGTGCCAGCAGCGTAGTAGAAAGCACTGAAGCTTTCTTT. The full variable domain, with the rest looked up from reference TRBV9 and TRBJ1-1, is DSGVTQTPKHLITATGQRVTLRCSPRSGDLSVYWYQQSLDQGLQFLIQYYNGEERAKGNILERFSAQQFPDLHSELNLSSLELGDSALYFCASSVVESTEAFFGQGTRLTVV.

This clone was observed a few times. The rearrangement joins TRBV11-2 to TRBJ1-5; tentatively, D is TRBD1 (5 bases). This CDR3 is 15 amino acids long. CDR1 SGHAT and CDR2 FQNNGV come from the germline V gene. Between the trimmed V and J ends, which lost 4 bases and 7 bases, there was a span of 17 bases. The CDR3 sequence: CASSWGAGVGQPQHF. The DNA for the CDR3 is TGTGCCAGCAGCTGGGGAGCGGGGGTAGGACAGCCCCAGCATTTT. The full variable domain, rest sourced from reference TRBV11-2 and TRBJ1-5, is EAGVAQSPRYKIIEKRQSVAFWCNPISGHATLYWYQQILGQGPKLLIQFQNNGVVDDSQLPKDRFSAERLKGVDSTLKIQPAKLEDSAVYLCASSWGAGVGQPQHFGDGTRLSIL.